This TCR beta chain is drawn from a study of Ad26.COV2.S vaccination and SARS-CoV-2 variants. Clones were sequenced by immunoSEQ multiplex PCR, and TCRdb holds only the in-frame ones, with some missing. The sample includes about 94,000 clones, about four fifths of them seen just once. V was pared by 0 bases and J by 7 bases, with 6 bases of the junction left unmatched. The CDR3 runs to 15 residues. Germline V gene sequence: CDR1 SGHRS, CDR2 YFSETQ. The source is a human donor who had recovered from COVID-19. The gene calls are TRBV5-1 and TRBJ2-1; 8 nucleotides agree with TRBD2. The sequences come from peripheral blood, collected after recovery from COVID-19. DNA for the CDR3: TGCGCCAGCAGCTTGGCCAGCGGGAGTAGGAATGAGCAGTTCTTC. This codes for CASSLASGSRNEQFF.